These 30 T cell receptor beta chains share one sample of origin, sequenced in a study of cytomegalovirus exposure and HLA in healthy donors. Amplification used 60 Vbeta primers and 13 Jbeta primers. Some clones are missing from TCRdb's copy, which holds only in-frame ones; the method was immunoSEQ multiplex PCR. The sample carries about 140,000 clones, roughly four fifths recorded once. The specimen was PBMCs. Receptors originate from a female donor in good health and CMV-seronegative.

The chain carries TRBV2 and TRBJ2-7; TRBD2 might be the D (6 bases). In germline, CDR1 is SNHLY, CDR2 FYNNEI. The V and J ends lost 6 bases and 0 bases respectively, with 9 bases between them. The CDR3 extends over 13 amino acids. CDR3 nucleotides: TGTGCCAGCAGGGAGGGCCTCTCCTACGAGCAGTACTTC. The encoded protein is CASREGLSYEQYF.

The chain recombines TRBV11-3 with TRBJ2-1; 9 bases agree with TRBD2. V lost 9 bases to trimming and J lost 7 bases; unmatched junction nucleotides: 10. CDR3 length equals 14 residues. Germline V CDR1 and CDR2: SGHNT, YENEEA. The CDR3 DNA follows: TGTGCCAGTGACGGAGGACTAGCGATTAATGAGCAGTTCTTC. This encodes CASDGGLAINEQFF. Supplemented by reference TRBV11-3 and TRBJ2-1, the full variable domain reads EAGVVQSPRYKIIEKKQPVAFWCNPISGHNTLYWYLQNLGQGPELLIRYENEEAVDDSQLPKDRFSAERLKGVDSTLKIQPAELGDSAVYLCASDGGLAINEQFFGPGTRLTVL.

J is TRBJ2-1 and V is TRBV29-1; the match to TRBD1 covers 9 bases. The CDR3 extends over 16 amino acids. V dropped 7 bases and J dropped 5; count of bases not matched to a gene: 15. Germline CDR1 is SQVTM and CDR2 is ANQGSEA. This CDR3 reads CSAITHRTGADNEQFF. The CDR3 DNA sequence: TGCAGCGCAATCACTCATAGGACAGGGGCGGACAATGAGCAGTTCTTC.

The chain carries TRBV5-1 and TRBJ1-3; 8 bases align to TRBD1. V shed 5 bases, J shed 3 bases, and the junction held 4 bases outside the gene matches. This CDR3 is 14 amino acids long. Germline values: CDR1 SGHRS, CDR2 YFSETQ. The CDR3 spells CASSRGQGGNTIYF. Written as DNA, the CDR3 is TGCGCCAGCAGTCGCGGACAGGGTGGAAACACCATATATTTT.

The chain carries TRBV2 and TRBJ2-7; D is unclear. Per germline, CDR1 SNHLY and CDR2 FYNNEI. V lost 2 bases, J lost 6 bases, and 8 bases lay in between. The CDR3 totals 12 residues. CDR3 sequence: CASSELAVEQYF. CDR3 in DNA: TGTGCCAGCAGTGAACTCGCGGTCGAGCAGTACTTC.

The CDR3 bases are TGTGCCAGCAGTTTCGGACTTTCCTCCTACGAGCAGTACTTC. This encodes CASSFGLSSYEQYF. This chain links TRBV27 with TRBJ2-7, with D possibly being TRBD2 (5 bases). V lost 3 bases to trimming and J lost 0 bases, with 9 bases between them. CDR1 is MNHEY and CDR2 is SMNVEV in the germline V gene (reference sequence). This CDR3 spans 14 amino acids.

V and J are TRBV28 and TRBJ2-5, with a possible D match to TRBD2 (6 bases). Trimming removed 7 bases from V and 5 bases from J, with 11 bases in between. CDR1 and CDR2 (germline): MDHEN, SYDVKM. The CDR3 totals 12 residues. In nucleotides, the CDR3 is TGTGCCAGCACGTCACGGGGGGAGACCCAGTACTTC. Encoded protein: CASTSRGETQYF.

This sequence joins TRBV7-6 and TRBJ2-7, with TRBD2 identical over 10 bases. The length of the CDR3 is 15 residues. The germline V gene encodes CDR1 SGHVS and CDR2 FNYEAQ. The V gene end was trimmed by 5 bases and the J gene end by 3 bases; junction bases not matched to a gene: 7. For the CDR3, the DNA is TGTGCCAGCAGCCCAGGGACTAGCGCGAACTACGAGCAGTACTTC. Translating gives CASSPGTSANYEQYF.

This clone was seen more than once but under ten times. The rearrangement joins TRBV9 to TRBJ2-7; TRBD1 matches 8 bases. Germline CDR1 SGDLS, CDR2 YYNGEE. V lost 0 bases, J lost 6 bases, and 5 bases stayed unmatched. The CDR3 has 14 amino acids. CDR3 loop: CASSVDSQGGEQYF. The DNA of the CDR3 is TGTGCCAGCAGCGTAGATTCACAGGGGGGCGAGCAGTACTTC.

The chain carries TRBV7-9 and TRBJ2-3; tentative D call: TRBD1 (6 bases). V was trimmed by 11 bases and J by 3 bases, leaving 12 bases between them. Looked up from germline, CDR1 is SEHNR and CDR2 is FQNEAQ (reference sequence). The CDR3 runs 12 residues. CDR3 DNA sequence: TGTGCCGGGAACAGGGCGACAGATACGCAGTATTTT. Protein: CAGNRATDTQYF.

This clone was seen a few times. This chain links TRBV2 with TRBJ1-5; TRBD1 agrees at 9 bases. The germline V gene encodes CDR1 SNHLY and CDR2 FYNNEI. The CDR3 runs to 14 residues. V gave up 7 bases and J gave up 5 bases; unmatched junction bases: 6. The CDR3 region is CASTSGQGYQPQHF. Here the CDR3 DNA reads TGTGCCAGCACCTCGGGACAGGGTTATCAGCCCCAGCATTTT.

This clone has a count of ten or more. This rearrangement joins TRBV4-1 to TRBJ2-5; TRBD1 might be the D (6 bases). Per germline, CDR1 MGHRA and CDR2 YSYEKL. This CDR3 comprises 13 residues. V gave up 4 bases and J gave up 1 base, with 7 bases separating them. The DNA for the CDR3 is TGCGCCAGCAGCCCACAGGGCCAAGAGACCCAGTACTTC. This gives the protein CASSPQGQETQYF.

The rearrangement joins TRBV25-1 to TRBJ1-2; weak D call: TRBD1 (6 bases). Germline loops: CDR1 MGHDK, CDR2 SYGVNS. V was shortened by 11 bases and J by 2 bases, with 15 bases between the two germline ends. This CDR3 contains 13 residues. The CDR3 DNA is TGTGCCGTACAGGGAGTCGGAAACTATGGCTACACCTTC. This translates into CAVQGVGNYGYTF.

This sequence joins TRBV30 and TRBJ1-1, with TRBD1 identical over 8 bases. Germline CDR1 GTSNPN, CDR2 SVGIG (reference sequence). V shed 2 bases, J shed 8 bases, and the junction held 4 bases outside the gene matches. This CDR3 has 12 amino acids. CDR3 in DNA: TGTGCCTGGAGTCCCAGGGGGCGGGAAGCTTTCTTT. Translation gives CAWSPRGREAFF.

The chain joins TRBV2 to TRBJ1-2; D call uncertain. Trimming shortened V by 3 bases and J by 4 bases, and 15 bases separated the two germline ends. The CDR3 is made up of 15 amino acids. Germline CDR1 SNHLY, CDR2 FYNNEI. The CDR3 reads CASSERVGRTYGYTF. For the CDR3, the DNA is TGTGCCAGCAGTGAGAGGGTTGGCAGAACCTATGGCTACACCTTC.

This clone has more than one count but fewer than ten. The chain joins TRBV6-4 to TRBJ2-7; D is unresolved. CDR1 is MRHNA, CDR2 SNTAGT, per germline. This CDR3 has 12 residues. V lost 2 bases to trimming and J lost 4 bases, with 6 bases between them. The CDR3 sequence: CASSDVAYEQYF. DNA for the CDR3: TGTGCCAGCAGTGACGTAGCATACGAGCAGTACTTC.

The chain employs TRBV19 and TRBJ2-7, with 7 bases identical to TRBD2. CDR1 is LNHDA, CDR2 SQIVND, per germline (reference sequence). The CDR3 covers 15 residues. Losses at the gene ends were 3 bases for V and 2 bases for J; bases not matched to a gene: 7. The CDR3 DNA sequence: TGTGCCAGTAGTATGGCTAGCGGACTTACCTACGAGCAGTACTTC. Protein sequence: CASSMASGLTYEQYF.

The count of this clone is one. This rearrangement joins TRBV4-1 to TRBJ1-1, with D tentatively TRBD1 (5 bases). This CDR3 has 15 amino acids. Trimming took 1 base from V and 1 from J, leaving 10 bases between them. Germline values: CDR1 MGHRA, CDR2 YSYEKL. CDR3 loop: CASSQVPGENTEAFF. CDR3 DNA sequence: TGCGCCAGCAGCCAAGTGCCGGGGGAGAACACTGAAGCTTTCTTT.

CDR3: CASSLASITGTYGYTF. CDR3 DNA sequence: TGTGCCAGCAGCTTAGCGTCGATTACAGGAACCTATGGCTACACCTTC. The V call is TRBV7-9, the J call TRBJ1-2, with D maybe TRBD1 (5 bases). This CDR3 has 16 residues. V was cut by 0 bases and J by 4 bases, with 15 bases left in between. CDR1 and CDR2 from the germline V gene are SEHNR and FQNEAQ (reference sequence).

The CDR3 DNA reads as TGTGCCAGCAGGGGACGCCGAGCCTTCGGAGGGAACGATGAGCAGTTCTTC. Its translation is CASRGRRAFGGNDEQFF. This chain connects TRBV7-2 to TRBJ2-1; a possible D gene is TRBD2 (6 bases). Looked up from germline, CDR1 is SGHTA and CDR2 is FQGNSA. Trimming cost V 6 bases and J 8 bases, with 26 bases left between them. This CDR3 comprises 17 residues.

This sequence joins TRBV7-9 and TRBJ2-1; 10 bases match TRBD1. CDR1 and CDR2 from the germline V gene are SEHNR and FQNEAQ (reference sequence). V trimming: 8 bases; J trimming: 14 bases; junction bases outside the gene matches: 3. The CDR3 is made up of 10 amino acids. The CDR3 bases are TGTGCCAGCTCCGGGACAGGGGAGTTCTTC. Encoded protein: CASSGTGEFF.

The chain joins TRBV5-1 to TRBJ2-7; a possible D gene is TRBD2 (6 bases). The V end was cut by 3 bases, the J end by 4 bases, with 14 bases between. The CDR3 extends over 14 amino acids. In germline, CDR1 is SGHRS, CDR2 YFSETQ. Here the CDR3 reads CASSYRDSGYEQYF. The CDR3 DNA sequence: TGCGCCAGCAGCTACCGGGACTCGGGGTACGAGCAGTACTTC. Full variable domain (missing parts from reference TRBV5-1 and TRBJ2-7): KAGVTQTPRYLIKTRGQQVTLSCSPISGHRSVSWYQQTPGQGLQFLFEYFSETQRNKGNFPGRFSGRQFSNSRSEMNVSTLELGDSALYLCASSYRDSGYEQYFGPGTRLTVT.

This clone was observed once. The chain carries TRBV7-6 and TRBJ2-7; 7 bases fit TRBD1. CDR3 length: 16 residues. With V trimmed by 1 base and J by 1 base, 7 bases remained unmatched. The germline V gene encodes CDR1 SGHVS and CDR2 FNYEAQ. Written as DNA, the CDR3 is TGTGCCAGCAGCTTAGGACAGGGCCGAATTTCCTACGAGCAGTACTTC. This encodes CASSLGQGRISYEQYF.

V and J are TRBV5-6 and TRBJ1-2; possible D gene TRBD1, 6 bases. The V gene's germline CDR1 is SGHDT and CDR2 YYEEEE. This CDR3 has 14 residues. Trimming stripped 0 bases from V and 5 bases from J, with 11 bases between. The CDR3 protein is CASSLERGIYGYTF. The DNA of the CDR3 is TGTGCCAGCAGCTTGGAAAGGGGGATTTATGGCTACACCTTC.

The chain has TRBV25-1 and TRBJ1-3, with 8 bases fitting TRBD1. CDR1 and CDR2 (germline): MGHDK, SYGVNS. The CDR3 length is 16 residues. V lost 5 bases, J lost 0 bases, and 6 bases stayed unmatched. The CDR3 DNA is TGTGCCAGCAGTCCGATAACAGGGGGCTCTGGAAACACCATATATTTT. This gives the protein CASSPITGGSGNTIYF.

The chain employs TRBV30 and TRBJ1-3; TRBD1 might be the D (5 bases). The CDR3 covers 13 residues. Trimming removed 5 bases at V and 2 bases at J, with 10 bases between. Germline V CDR1 and CDR2: GTSNPN, SVGIG (reference sequence). CDR3 loop: CAWGGLTGNTIYF. The CDR3 nucleotides are TGTGCCTGGGGGGGGTTAACTGGAAACACCATATATTTT.

The gene calls are TRBV11-3 and TRBJ2-1; D may be TRBD1 (6 bases). Germline V gene sequence: CDR1 SGHNT, CDR2 YENEEA. Trimming removed 5 bases from V and 4 bases from J, with 18 bases in between. This CDR3 contains 16 residues. Here the CDR3 reads CASSPSGQTNYNEQFF. Here the CDR3 DNA reads TGTGCCAGCAGCCCCTCGGGACAAACAAATTACAATGAGCAGTTCTTC. The whole variable domain, remainder taken from reference TRBV11-3 and TRBJ2-1, is EAGVVQSPRYKIIEKKQPVAFWCNPISGHNTLYWYLQNLGQGPELLIRYENEEAVDDSQLPKDRFSAERLKGVDSTLKIQPAELGDSAVYLCASSPSGQTNYNEQFFGPGTRLTVL.

This chain connects TRBV10-1 to TRBJ2-3, with a possible D match to TRBD1 (6 bases). Germline-derived CDR1 and CDR2 are WNHNN and SYGVQD (reference sequence). V shed 4 bases and J shed 0 bases, with 11 bases lying between them. The CDR3 is made up of 15 amino acids. CDR3 protein: CASSVGHDSTDTQYF. DNA of the CDR3: TGCGCCAGCAGTGTGGGACACGACAGCACAGATACGCAGTATTTT.

This clone has more than one count but fewer than ten. This chain uses TRBV10-1 with TRBJ2-3; D possibly corresponds to TRBD1 (6 bases). The V and J ends lost 6 bases and 2 bases respectively, with 12 bases between them. The CDR3 has 14 residues. Germline CDR1 is WNHNN and CDR2 is SYGVQD (reference sequence). CDR3 region: CASSRGQNTDTQYF. The CDR3 coding sequence is TGCGCCAGCAGCAGAGGACAGAACACAGATACGCAGTATTTT.

This chain joins TRBV27 and TRBJ2-1, with D possibly matching TRBD2 (6 bases). Germline CDR1 MNHEY, CDR2 SMNVEV (reference sequence). Trimming left V 6 bases short and J 15 bases short, with 21 bases between. The length of the CDR3 is 13 residues. CDR3 loop: CASSSSQRAGGFF. CDR3 coding DNA: TGTGCCAGCAGCTCATCTCAGCGGGCGGGTGGGTTCTTC.